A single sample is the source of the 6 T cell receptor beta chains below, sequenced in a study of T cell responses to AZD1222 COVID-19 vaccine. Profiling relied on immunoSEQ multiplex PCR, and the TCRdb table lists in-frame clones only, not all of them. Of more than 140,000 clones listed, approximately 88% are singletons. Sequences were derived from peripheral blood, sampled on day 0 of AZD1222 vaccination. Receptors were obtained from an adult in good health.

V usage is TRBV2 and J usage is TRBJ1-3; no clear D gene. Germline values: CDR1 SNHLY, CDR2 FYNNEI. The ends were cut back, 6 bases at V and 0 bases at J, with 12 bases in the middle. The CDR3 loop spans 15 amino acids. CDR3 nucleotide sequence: TGTGCCAGCAGCCCGTCCTTGAGCTCTGGAAACACCATATATTTT. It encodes CASSPSLSSGNTIYF.

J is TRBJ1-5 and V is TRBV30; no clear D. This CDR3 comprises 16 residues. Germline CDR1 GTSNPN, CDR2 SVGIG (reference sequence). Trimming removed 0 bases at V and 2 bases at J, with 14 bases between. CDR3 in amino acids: CAWSVRRVDGNQPQHF. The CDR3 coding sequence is TGTGCCTGGAGTGTACGGAGAGTAGACGGCAATCAGCCCCAGCATTTT.

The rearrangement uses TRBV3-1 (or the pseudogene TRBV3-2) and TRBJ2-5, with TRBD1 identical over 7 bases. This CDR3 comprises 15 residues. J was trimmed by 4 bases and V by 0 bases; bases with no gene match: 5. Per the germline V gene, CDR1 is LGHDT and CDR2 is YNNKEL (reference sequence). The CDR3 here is CASSQDGYRGETQYF. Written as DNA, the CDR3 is TGTGCCAGCAGCCAAGATGGATACAGGGGAGAGACCCAGTACTTC.

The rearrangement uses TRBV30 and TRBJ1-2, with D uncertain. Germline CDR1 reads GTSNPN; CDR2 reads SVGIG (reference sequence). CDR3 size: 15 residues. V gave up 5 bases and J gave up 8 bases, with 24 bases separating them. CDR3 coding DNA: TGTGCCTGGGCGGCACAGTGGCAGGCTACGGAGGGCTACACCTTC. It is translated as CAWAAQWQATEGYTF.

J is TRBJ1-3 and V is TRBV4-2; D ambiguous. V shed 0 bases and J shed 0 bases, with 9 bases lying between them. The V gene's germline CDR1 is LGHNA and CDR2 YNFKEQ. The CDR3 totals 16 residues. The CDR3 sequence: CASSQESARSGNTIYF. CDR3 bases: TGTGCCAGCAGCCAAGAATCAGCCCGCTCTGGAAACACCATATATTTT.

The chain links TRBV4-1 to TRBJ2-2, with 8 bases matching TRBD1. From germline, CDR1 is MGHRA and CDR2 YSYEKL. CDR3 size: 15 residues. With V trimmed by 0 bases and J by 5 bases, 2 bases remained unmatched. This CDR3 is CASSQEGTGTGELFF. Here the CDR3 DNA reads TGCGCCAGCAGCCAAGAGGGGACAGGTACCGGGGAGCTGTTTTTT.